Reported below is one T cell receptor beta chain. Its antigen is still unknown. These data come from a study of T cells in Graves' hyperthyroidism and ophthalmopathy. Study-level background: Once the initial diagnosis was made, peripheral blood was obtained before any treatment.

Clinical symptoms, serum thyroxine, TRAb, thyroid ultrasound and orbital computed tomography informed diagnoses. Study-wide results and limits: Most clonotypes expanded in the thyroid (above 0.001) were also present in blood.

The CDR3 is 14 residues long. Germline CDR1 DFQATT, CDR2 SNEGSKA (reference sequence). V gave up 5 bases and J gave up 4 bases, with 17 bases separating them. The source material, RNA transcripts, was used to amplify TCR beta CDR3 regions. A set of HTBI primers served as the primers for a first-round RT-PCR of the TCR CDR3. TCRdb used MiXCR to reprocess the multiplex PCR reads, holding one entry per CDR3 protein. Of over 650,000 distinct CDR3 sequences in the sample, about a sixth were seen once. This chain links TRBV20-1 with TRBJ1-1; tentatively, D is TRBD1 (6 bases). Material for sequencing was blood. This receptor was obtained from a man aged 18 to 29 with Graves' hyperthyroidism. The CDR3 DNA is TGCAGTGCTGAAGGTACAGGGTACGGCACTGAAGCTTTCTTT. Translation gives CSAEGTGYGTEAFF.